A selection of T cell receptor beta chains follows, all from one sample in a study of blood T cell repertoires in COVID-19. Measured with immunoSEQ multiplex PCR; TCRdb has only the in-frame clones, and not every one. The sample comprises some 83,000 clones, almost 85% of which are singletons, and 21% rests with the top ten. Sample: peripheral blood. These receptors were collected from a human donor in a cohort sampled during active COVID-19. The CDR3 runs from the conserved cysteine through the conserved F or W. D genes are given only for firm matches. Size tells how often a clone was seen (once, few, many) or the class of an expanded clone, and some rows leave it out.

once	TRBJ1-1	.	TRBV7-3	CASSLTGLRGTEAFF	TGTGCCAGCAGCTTAACCGGACTCAGGGGCACTGAAGCTTTCTTT
.	TRBJ2-7	.	TRBV7-6	CASSRDSYNEQYF	TGTGCCAGCTCCCGCGACAGCTACAACGAGCAGTACTTC
few	TRBJ2-7	.	TRBV11-2	CASSSSWTVQDEQYF	TGTGCCAGCAGCTCGTCTTGGACAGTCCAGGACGAGCAGTACTTC
.	TRBJ1-2	TRBD1	TRBV10-3	CAISPGGATGDFGGYTF	TGTGCCATCAGTCCCGGGGGAGCGACAGGGGATTTCGGTGGCTACACCTTC
.	TRBJ2-2	TRBD1	TRBV27	CASRTYRGNTGELFF	TGTGCCAGCAGGACCTACAGGGGGAACACCGGGGAGCTGTTTTTT
.	TRBJ2-4	TRBD1	TRBV5-1	CASSFGDRGDIQYF	TGCGCCAGCAGCTTCGGGGACAGGGGAGACATTCAGTACTTC
.	TRBJ2-1	TRBD2	TRBV7-7	CASSRTSGGRYNEQFF	TGTGCTAGCAGCCGAACTAGCGGGGGCCGATACAATGAGCAGTTCTTC
.	TRBJ1-2	TRBD1	TRBV15	CATSRDDRVQGYTF	TGTGCCACCAGCAGAGATGACAGGGTACAGGGCTACACCTTC
.	TRBJ2-3	TRBD2	TRBV5-1	CASSILAGGSDTQYF	TGCGCCAGCAGCATTCTAGCGGGGGGTTCAGATACGCAGTATTTT
few	TRBJ2-1	TRBD1	TRBV4-1	CASSREQGAPSEQFF	TGCGCCAGCAGCCGAGAACAGGGGGCGCCCAGTGAGCAGTTCTTC
.	TRBJ1-2	TRBD1	TRBV7-9	CASSFVRDRGNYGYTF	TGTGCCAGCAGCTTTGTCCGGGACAGGGGAAACTATGGCTACACCTTC
.	TRBJ2-1	TRBD1	TRBV5-1	CASSNAGTGVNEQFF	TGCGCCAGCAGTAACGCCGGGACAGGGGTGAATGAGCAGTTCTTC
.	TRBJ1-1	.	TRBV5-4	CASSSWGRLTEAFF	TGTGCCAGCAGTTCGTGGGGGCGTCTTACTGAAGCTTTCTTT
.	TRBJ2-5	.	TRBV28	CASSWEYQETQYF	TGTGCCAGCAGTTGGGAGTACCAAGAGACCCAGTACTTC
few	TRBJ2-1	.	TRBV7-8	CASSLIRGGAGNEQFF	TGTGCCAGCAGCTTAATCCGTGGGGGCGCGGGTAATGAGCAGTTCTTC
.	TRBJ2-3	TRBD2	TRBV6-5	CASKGTSGRGGTQYF	TGTGCCAGCAAAGGGACTAGCGGCCGGGGAGGTACGCAGTATTTT
once	TRBJ2-3	.	TRBV5-4	CASSLAADTQYF	TGTGCCAGCAGCTTGGCCGCAGATACGCAGTATTTT
.	TRBJ1-5	TRBD1	TRBV18	CASSRQGRGNQPQHF	TGTGCCAGCTCACGACAGGGTAGGGGCAATCAGCCCCAGCATTTT
few	TRBJ2-3	TRBD2	TRBV7-9	CASSGTSGGALGTDTQYF	TGTGCCAGCAGCGGGACTAGCGGGGGGGCCCTAGGCACAGATACGCAGTATTTT
few	TRBJ1-1	.	TRBV6-5	CASSYDRRNTEAFF	TGTGCCAGCAGTTACGACAGGAGAAACACTGAAGCTTTCTTT
.	TRBJ1-1	.	TRBV29-1	CSVERPGIPEAFF	TGCAGCGTTGAACGGCCAGGGATACCTGAAGCTTTCTTT
few	TRBJ1-1	TRBD1	TRBV27	CASSFGGQMNTEAFF	TGTGCCAGCAGTTTTGGGGGACAGATGAACACTGAAGCTTTCTTT
.	TRBJ1-3	.	TRBV5-6	CASSPRPGTRNTIYF	TGTGCCAGCAGCCCCAGGCCGGGAACCAGAAACACCATATATTTT
.	TRBJ2-1	.	TRBV19	CASSISGGVTYNEQFF	TGTGCCAGTAGTATATCCGGGGGAGTGACCTACAATGAGCAGTTCTTC
few	TRBJ1-5	TRBD1	TRBV10-3	CAIGTGDSNQPQHF	TGTGCCATCGGGACAGGGGATAGCAATCAGCCCCAGCATTTT
.	TRBJ1-2	.	TRBV7-9	CASSSNRVLIYGYTF	TGTGCCAGCAGCTCCAACAGGGTCCTCATCTATGGCTACACCTTC
few	TRBJ1-1	.	TRBV7-2	CASSFHRTAHTEAFF	TGTGCCAGCAGCTTTCATCGGACAGCTCACACTGAAGCTTTCTTT
.	TRBJ1-2	TRBD1	TRBV5-4	CASSLQGTDYGYTF	TGTGCCAGCAGCTTACAGGGGACGGACTATGGCTACACCTTC
.	TRBJ2-7	.	TRBV12-3/TRBV12-4	CASSLWGVEQYF	TGTGCCAGCAGTTTATGGGGGGTCGAGCAGTACTTC
.	TRBJ2-3	TRBD2	TRBV5-1	CASSPIAGASTDTQYF	TGCGCCAGCAGCCCGATAGCGGGGGCCAGCACAGATACGCAGTATTTT
.	TRBJ2-7	TRBD2	TRBV10-3	CAIREGSSYEQYF	TGTGCCATCCGGGAGGGGAGCTCCTACGAGCAGTACTTC